This entry lists 28 T cell receptor beta chains sequenced from one sample in a study. TCRdb re-called the 5' RACE reads through MiXCR, storing one row per CDR3 protein. The sample holds about 6,000 distinct CDR3 sequences, roughly 60% seen once. Sequencing was performed on naive CD4+ T cells sorted from blood. Subset: naive CD4+ T cells, CD4+CD45RA+CD25-. These receptors were taken from a female donor with breast cancer.

The table lists this clonotype with a count of one. The chain recombines TRBV20-1 with TRBJ1-4; weak D call: TRBD1 (6 bases). CDR1 and CDR2 from the germline V gene are DFQATT and SNEGSKA (reference sequence). Trimming stripped 0 bases from V and 7 bases from J, with 18 bases between. The CDR3 is 16 residues long. In DNA, the CDR3 is TGCAGTGCTAGAGATTGGTCCGGGACAACCACTGAAAAACTGTTTTTT. It yields the protein CSARDWSGTTTEKLFF.

The rearrangement links TRBV7-9 to TRBJ2-7; TRBD1 matches 8 bases. The germline CDR1 and CDR2 sequences are SEHNR and FQNEAQ (reference sequence). The CDR3 extends over 14 amino acids. Trimming removed 3 bases from V and 7 bases from J; junction bases left unmatched: 8. The CDR3 DNA sequence: TGTGCCAGCAGCTTGGACAGGGCCGAAGGGGAGCAGTACGTC. This translates into CASSLDRAEGEQYV.

Details on this clonotype: Relative to the germline gene, one junction end is altered; a read error may explain this. The chain employs TRBV20-1 and TRBJ2-5, with 11 bases that match TRBD2. Germline CDR1 is DFQATT and CDR2 is SNEGSKA (reference sequence). The CDR3 length is 15 residues. The CDR3 DNA reads as TGCAGTGCTAGAGATCGCGGGACTAGCGGCTCATTACGTGACTTC. It translates to CSARDRGTSGSLRDF.

Sample share makes this clonotype medium-sized. The rearrangement links TRBV20-1 to TRBJ2-1, with a weak D call TRBD1 (6 bases). The CDR3 runs 13 residues. V was clipped by 3 bases and J by 4 bases, with 10 bases between them. Germline CDR1 and CDR2: DFQATT and SNEGSKA (reference sequence). CDR3 protein: CSASPDRYNEQFF. CDR3 nucleotide sequence: TGCAGTGCTAGTCCCGACAGGTACAATGAGCAGTTCTTC.

Judged by abundance, this clonotype is hyperexpanded. This chain links TRBV7-2 with TRBJ2-3, with 10 bases aligning to TRBD2. Trimming at V came to 0 bases and at J to 9 bases, leaving 0 bases not matched to a gene. The CDR3 sequence is 13 residues long. Germline lookup yields CDR1 SGHTA and CDR2 FQGNSA. The CDR3 region is CASSLATSGTQYF. The CDR3 bases are TGTGCCAGCAGCTTAGCGACTAGCGGGACGCAGTATTTT.

This clonotype was recorded once. CDR3 nucleotides: TGCAGCGTCGGGAAGAACTATGGCTACACCTTC. This sequence encodes CSVGKNYGYTF. This sequence joins TRBV29-1 and TRBJ1-2; D is unclear. The CDR3 sequence is 11 residues long. Deletions cut 6 bases from V and 2 bases from J, with 7 bases between. Germline CDR1 SQVTM, CDR2 ANQGSEA.

The chain links TRBV6-6 to TRBJ2-5; D gene ambiguous. CDR1 and CDR2 (germline): MNHNY, SVGAGI (reference sequence). The CDR3 runs 16 residues. V lost 0 bases to trimming and J lost 1 base, with 12 bases between them. CDR3 sequence: CASSYSTPVGQETQYF. The CDR3 DNA sequence: TGTGCCAGCAGTTACTCAACCCCGGTAGGCCAAGAGACCCAGTACTTC.

This clonotype has only a few counts. The chain employs TRBV7-3 and TRBJ2-3, with a possible D match to TRBD2 (5 bases). The CDR3 runs to 14 residues. Germline CDR1 reads SGHTA; CDR2 reads FQGTGA. Trimming took 5 bases from V and 1 from J, leaving 10 bases between them. The CDR3, as DNA: TGTGCCAGCAGCCTGAATAGCGGCACAGATACGCAGTATTTT. The encoded protein is CASSLNSGTDTQYF. The full variable domain, completed using reference TRBV7-3 and TRBJ2-3, is GAGVSQTPSNKVTEKGKYVELRCDPISGHTALYWYRQSLGQGPEFLIYFQGTGAADDSGLPNDRFFAVRPEGSVSTLKIQRTERGDSAVYLCASSLNSGTDTQYFGPGTRLTVL.

The chain recombines TRBV4-2 with TRBJ1-1; D is uncertain. Germline CDR1 LGHNA, CDR2 YNFKEQ. With 0 bases removed from V and 0 bases from J, the gap between germline ends came to 5 bases. The CDR3 totals 14 residues. The CDR3 here is CASSQEAMNTEAFF. The CDR3 nucleotides are TGTGCCAGCAGCCAAGAAGCGATGAACACTGAAGCTTTCTTT.

V gene TRBV25-1 combines with J gene TRBJ2-7; D remains ambiguous. The CDR3 covers 12 residues. Trimming took 1 base from V and 2 from J, leaving 3 bases between them. The V gene's germline CDR1 is MGHDK and CDR2 SYGVNS. CDR3 region: CASSESTYEQYF. In nucleotides, the CDR3 is TGTGCCAGCAGTGAATCGACCTACGAGCAGTACTTC.

The chain combines TRBV5-4 with TRBJ1-2; possibly TRBD1 for D (6 bases). Trimming pared 1 base from V and 2 bases from J, leaving 15 bases between. The CDR3 has 16 residues. Per the germline V gene, CDR1 is SGHNT and CDR2 is YYREEE (reference sequence). For the CDR3, the DNA is TGTGCCAGCAGCTTGTGGCTGGGTGGGACAAACTATGGCTACACCTTC. Translated, it gives CASSLWLGGTNYGYTF. The whole variable domain, remainder taken from reference TRBV5-4 and TRBJ1-2, is ETGVTQSPTHLIKTRGQQVTLRCSSQSGHNTVSWYQQALGQGPQFIFQYYREEENGRGNFPPRFSGLQFPNYSSELNVNALELDDSALYLCASSLWLGGTNYGYTFGSGTRLTVV.

The CDR3 loop is CATSDFENTGEQFF. DNA of the CDR3: TGTGCCACCAGTGATTTTGAGAACACCGGGGAGCAGTTCTTC. The rearrangement joins TRBV24-1 to TRBJ2-1; D uncertain. Germline values: CDR1 KGHDR, CDR2 SFDVKD. V lost 1 base to trimming and J lost 10 bases, with 13 bases between them. This CDR3 is built from 14 residues.

The rearrangement uses TRBV20-1 and TRBJ2-7; D not certain. Per the germline V gene, CDR1 is DFQATT and CDR2 is SNEGSKA (reference sequence). V was clipped by 4 bases and J by 0 bases, with 7 bases between them. CDR3 length: 12 residues. The CDR3 DNA is TGCAGTGCTACCCAAAGCTCCTACGAGCAGTACGTC. Translated, it gives CSATQSSYEQYV.

This clonotype was detected only once. The V call is TRBV7-6, the J call TRBJ2-5, with 11 bases that match TRBD1. J lost 6 bases, V lost 2 bases, and 11 bases had no gene match. Germline V lookup: CDR1 SGHVS, CDR2 FNYEAQ. CDR3 size: 17 residues. The CDR3: CASSLRLDRGLIKTQYF. The CDR3 DNA reads as TGTGCCAGCAGCTTACGGTTGGACAGGGGGCTGATAAAGACCCAGTACTTC.

J is TRBJ1-2 and V is TRBV20-1, with 9 bases identical to TRBD1. CDR1 and CDR2 from the germline V gene are DFQATT and SNEGSKA (reference sequence). Trimming at V came to 1 base and at J to 8 bases, leaving 8 bases not matched to a gene. This CDR3 is built from 14 residues. This CDR3 is CSARATGGIRGYTF. Written as DNA, the CDR3 is TGCAGTGCTAGAGCGACAGGGGGAATTAGGGGCTACACCTTC.

The chain is built from TRBV20-1 and TRBJ1-2; D is uncertain. In germline, CDR1 is DFQATT, CDR2 SNEGSKA (reference sequence). V gave up 6 bases and J gave up 1 base, with 3 bases separating them. The CDR3 length is 10 residues. The CDR3 is CSAVNYGYTF. The CDR3 nucleotides read TGCAGTGCAGTTAACTATGGCTACACCTTC.

As for this clonotype: The junction and the germline gene differ at one end; a read error may be behind it. The chain combines TRBV20-1 with TRBJ2-1; D gene unclear. CDR3 length: 16 residues. The germline CDR1 and CDR2 sequences are DFQATT and SNEGSKA (reference sequence). For the CDR3, the DNA is TGCAGTGCTAGAGACCCAAGACCCACGGGCTACAATGAGCAGTTTTTC. Amino acids: CSARDPRPTGYNEQFF.

The chain links TRBV10-3 to TRBJ1-2; D gene unclear. V was shortened by 4 bases and J by 0 bases, with 12 bases between the two germline ends. This CDR3 spans 15 amino acids. Germline V gene sequence: CDR1 ENHRY, CDR2 SYGVKD. CDR3 coding DNA: TGTGCCATCAGTGGAAACAAAGCGACTAACTATGGCTACACCTTC. Amino acids: CAISGNKATNYGYTF.

The CDR3 region has the DNA TGTGCCAGCAGTCCAACTACCAACGAGTGGCAGTTCTTC. Translation: CASSPTTNEWQFF. This sequence joins TRBV28 and TRBJ2-1, with D unresolved. The V end was cut by 5 bases, the J end by 12 bases, with 17 bases between. CDR1 and CDR2 from the germline V gene are MDHEN and SYDVKM. The CDR3 runs 13 residues.

The chain has TRBV20-1 and TRBJ1-3, with a weak D call TRBD1 (6 bases). The CDR3 runs to 17 residues. The germline V gene encodes CDR1 DFQATT and CDR2 SNEGSKA (reference sequence). Trimming cost V 0 bases and J 0 bases, with 15 bases left between them. CDR3 in DNA: TGCAGTGCTAGAGATCTTTATACAGGGCGCTCTGGAAACACCATATATTTT. It translates to CSARDLYTGRSGNTIYF.

This clonotype appeared a few times. The V and J genes are TRBV6-6 and TRBJ2-1; 8 nucleotides align to TRBD2. V lost 8 bases and J lost 6; bases outside the gene matches: 6. The CDR3 runs to 13 residues. Germline V gives CDR1 MNHNY, CDR2 SVGAGI (reference sequence). CDR3 loop: CASAGTRGNEQFF. The CDR3 bases are TGTGCCAGCGCCGGGACTAGAGGCAATGAGCAGTTCTTC.

V is TRBV7-2 and J is TRBJ2-7, with a weak D call TRBD1 (6 bases). The CDR3 extends over 14 amino acids. With 5 bases removed from V and 2 bases from J, the gap between germline ends came to 13 bases. Germline V lookup: CDR1 SGHTA, CDR2 FQGNSA. CDR3 DNA: TGTGCCAGCAGCCACCGGGACACGGCCTACGAGCAGTACTTC. Residues: CASSHRDTAYEQYF. Complete variable domain (other parts from reference TRBV7-2 and TRBJ2-7): GAGVSQSPSNKVTEKGKDVELRCDPISGHTALYWYRQSLGQGLEFLIYFQGNSAPDKSGLPSDRFSAERTGGSVSTLTIQRTQQEDSAVYLCASSHRDTAYEQYFGPGTRLTVT.

V is TRBV7-2 and J is TRBJ1-3; D is undetermined. Trimming took off 1 base at V and 0 bases at J, with 10 bases between the two ends. The CDR3 contains 16 residues. Germline values: CDR1 SGHTA, CDR2 FQGNSA. Here the CDR3 DNA reads TGTGCCAGCAGCTTAGTAGCAACTACCTCTGGAAACACCATATATTTT. Translated, it gives CASSLVATTSGNTIYF.

Only a few counts were recorded for this clonotype. The chain carries TRBV5-5 and TRBJ2-5; tentative D call: TRBD1 (6 bases). CDR3 length: 14 residues. From germline, CDR1 is SGHKS and CDR2 YYEKEE (reference sequence). The V and J ends lost 3 bases and 1 base respectively, with 10 bases between them. The CDR3 here is CASSSRGPQETQYF. As DNA, the CDR3 is TGTGCCAGCAGCTCCAGGGGTCCCCAAGAGACCCAGTACTTC.

A single count supports this clonotype. The chain uses TRBV28 and TRBJ1-2, with TRBD1 matching 7 bases. The CDR3 has 16 residues. Germline CDR1 and CDR2: MDHEN and SYDVKM. J gave up 4 bases and V 2 bases, and 10 bases lay outside the gene matches. CDR3 DNA: TGTGCCAGCAGTTTACATACAGGGGACATCGGCTATGGCTACACCTTC. Translated, it gives CASSLHTGDIGYGYTF.

This clonotype was counted once. The rearrangement links TRBV30 to TRBJ1-5; D gene unclear. The CDR3 covers 12 residues. V gave up 2 bases and J gave up 9 bases, with 11 bases separating them. Germline CDR1 and CDR2: GTSNPN and SVGIG (reference sequence). The CDR3 nucleotides are TGTGCCTGGAGTCCGCCCGGAGGGCCCCAGCATTTT. Translating it yields CAWSPPGGPQHF.

This clonotype was recorded a few times. The V call is TRBV20-1, the J call TRBJ2-1, with 9 positions matching TRBD1. V was pared by 1 base and J by 5 bases, with 3 bases of the junction left unmatched. The length of the CDR3 is 14 residues. Per the germline V gene, CDR1 is DFQATT and CDR2 is SNEGSKA (reference sequence). CDR3: CSARGGQGHNEQFF. The CDR3 nucleotides read TGCAGTGCTAGAGGGGGACAGGGCCACAATGAGCAGTTCTTC.

V usage is TRBV19 and J usage is TRBJ1-3; no firm D call. Germline CDR1 and CDR2: LNHDA and SQIVND (reference sequence). Trimming took 10 bases from V and 0 from J, leaving 13 bases between them. The CDR3 covers 14 residues. The CDR3 DNA follows: TGTGCCACCTCGGGATCCGTCTCTGGAAACACCATATATTTT. It codes for CATSGSVSGNTIYF. The complete variable domain, with remaining parts taken from reference TRBV19 and TRBJ1-3, reads DGGITQSPKYLFRKEGQNVTLSCEQNLNHDAMYWYRQDPGQGLRLIYYSQIVNDFQKGDIAEGYSVSREKKESFPLTVTSAQKNPTAFYLCATSGSVSGNTIYFGEGSWLTVV.